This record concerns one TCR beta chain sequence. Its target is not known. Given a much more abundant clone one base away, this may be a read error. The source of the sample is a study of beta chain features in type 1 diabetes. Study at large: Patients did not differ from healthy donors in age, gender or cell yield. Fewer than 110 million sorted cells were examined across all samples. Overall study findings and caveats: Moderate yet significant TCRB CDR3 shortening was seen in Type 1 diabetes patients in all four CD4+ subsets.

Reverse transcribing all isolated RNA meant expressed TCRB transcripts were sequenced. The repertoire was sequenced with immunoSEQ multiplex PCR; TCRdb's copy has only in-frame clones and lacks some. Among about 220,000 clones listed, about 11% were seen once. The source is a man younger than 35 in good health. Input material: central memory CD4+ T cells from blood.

In DNA, the CDR3 is TGTGCCAGTAGGGGTAAGCGACTAGCGGGAGACGAGCAGTACTTC. Protein: CASRGKRLAGDEQYF. V gene TRBV19 combines with J gene TRBJ2-7, with 12 bases aligning to TRBD2. V lost 6 bases and J lost 5; bases outside the gene matches: 8. Per germline, CDR1 LNHDA and CDR2 SQIVND (reference sequence). This CDR3 is built from 15 residues.